The entry below gives a single T cell receptor (beta chain) sequence along with its context. These data come from a study of blood T cell repertoires in COVID-19. In the authors' methods: How many nucleated cells were present was estimated from reference gene primer amplification. Assay: immunoSEQ multiplex PCR; the TCRdb copy retains only in-frame clones and omits some. The D gene and trimming were derived from the DNA, and the V and J assignments and clone size from that table. The sample yields 150,000 to 200,000 clones, just over 90% seen once. The CDR3 totals 16 residues. Trimming cost V 3 bases and J 1 base, with 16 bases left between them. Germline V CDR1 and CDR2: SGHTS, YDEGEE. The Seattle patients, enrolled during active infection, were followed longitudinally.

The sequenced sample consisted of peripheral blood. V is TRBV5-8 and J is TRBJ1-2; maybe TRBD1 (6 bases). The clonotype was recovered from a woman aged 60 to 75 with COVID-19, enrolled during active disease. The DNA of the CDR3 is TGTGCCAGCAGCTCGAACCCTAAGGACAGTAACTATGGCTACACCTTC. Translated, it gives CASSSNPKDSNYGYTF. Complete variable domain (other parts from reference TRBV5-8 and TRBJ1-2): EAGVTQSPTHLIKTRGQQATLRCSPISGHTSVYWYQQALGLGLQFLLWYDEGEERNRGNFPPRFSGRQFPNYSSELNVNALELEDSALYLCASSSNPKDSNYGYTFGSGTRLTVV.